This passage covers 12 T cell receptor beta chains from one sample sequenced in a study of blood T cell repertoires in COVID-19. Sequencing was performed with immunoSEQ multiplex PCR; in TCRdb, only in-frame clones are kept and a portion is missing. The sample shows about 280,000 clones, 80% to 90% of them seen only once. Specimen: PBMCs or T cells enriched from blood (not recorded which). Source of these receptors: a woman younger than 45 with acute COVID-19.

This rearrangement joins TRBV28 to TRBJ2-1; the match to TRBD1 covers 7 bases. The J segment lost 7 bases and the V segment lost 6 bases, leaving 18 bases of the junction unmatched. Germline assignment: CDR1 MDHEN and CDR2 SYDVKM. The CDR3 runs to 17 residues. The DNA of the CDR3 is TGTGCCAGCAGGGCACAAGGGGGCTCGGCGGAGTCGAATGAGCAGTTCTTC. Protein product: CASRAQGGSAESNEQFF.

The rearrangement joins TRBV25-1 to TRBJ1-5; the D gene is possibly TRBD1 (6 bases). This CDR3 has 15 residues. V gave up 2 bases and J gave up 7 bases, with 15 bases separating them. Germline loops: CDR1 MGHDK, CDR2 SYGVNS. The CDR3 here is CASSEGLGGEQPQHF. The CDR3 nucleotides read TGTGCCAGCAGTGAAGGGTTAGGGGGAGAACAGCCCCAGCATTTT.

The V call is TRBV4-3, the J call TRBJ2-1, with TRBD2 as a possible D gene (5 bases). CDR3 length: 15 residues. Trimming removed 0 bases at V and 3 bases at J, with 9 bases between. The germline V gene has CDR1 LGHNA and CDR2 YSLEER. The CDR3: CASSQDSADYNEQFF. The CDR3 DNA follows: TGCGCCAGCAGCCAAGATAGCGCAGACTACAATGAGCAGTTCTTC.

The chain carries TRBV19 and TRBJ1-2; tentative D call: TRBD1 (5 bases). This CDR3 is built from 15 residues. With 3 bases removed from V and 4 bases from J, the gap between germline ends came to 15 bases. CDR1 and CDR2 from the germline V gene are LNHDA and SQIVND (reference sequence). The CDR3: CASSIGREVAYGYTF. CDR3 nucleotides: TGTGCCAGTAGTATTGGCAGGGAAGTTGCCTATGGCTACACCTTC.

The rearrangement uses TRBV18 and TRBJ1-4; 9 nucleotides match TRBD1. CDR1 is KGHSH, CDR2 LQKENI, per germline. This CDR3 region has 16 residues. V was pared by 2 bases and J by 7 bases, with 8 bases of the junction left unmatched. The CDR3 is CASSPVETGGFEKLFF. The CDR3 coding sequence is TGTGCCAGCTCACCAGTCGAGACAGGGGGATTTGAAAAACTGTTTTTT.

The chain carries TRBV5-1 and TRBJ2-5; D ambiguous. Germline CDR1 SGHRS, CDR2 YFSETQ. The CDR3 has 16 residues. V was shortened by 0 bases and J by 1 base, with 13 bases between the two germline ends. CDR3 region: CASSLDASLPQETQYF. The CDR3 DNA reads TGCGCCAGCAGCTTGGATGCTAGTCTCCCCCAAGAGACCCAGTACTTC.

The V call is TRBV30, the J call TRBJ1-1; unclear D gene. The length of the CDR3 is 13 residues. Germline values: CDR1 GTSNPN, CDR2 SVGIG (reference sequence). The V end lost 3 bases, the J end lost 1 base, and 9 bases lay between the germline ends. CDR3 nucleotides: TGTGCCTGGAGGGCTCCGGGGAACACTGAAGCTTTCTTT. Amino acids: CAWRAPGNTEAFF. The variable domain in full, completed from reference TRBV30 and TRBJ1-1, reads SQTIHQWPATLVQPVGSPLSLECTVEGTSNPNLYWYRQAAGRGLQLLFYSVGIGQISSEVPQNLSASRPQDRQFILSSKKLLLSDSGFYLCAWRAPGNTEAFFGQGTRLTVV.

V and J are TRBV28 and TRBJ2-6; TRBD2 is a possible D gene (6 bases). The germline V and J ends were trimmed by 1 base and 2 bases, with 12 bases remaining between them. CDR3 length equals 17 residues. From germline, CDR1 is MDHEN and CDR2 SYDVKM. DNA for the CDR3: TGTGCCAGCAGTTTATTTTCGGGGGAGACTGGGGCCAACGTCCTGACTTTC. This codes for CASSLFSGETGANVLTF.

This clone has only one observation. CDR3 region: CSVEEGGDSYEQYF. The CDR3 DNA reads TGCAGCGTTGAAGAGGGAGGGGACTCCTACGAGCAGTACTTC. The chain links TRBV29-1 to TRBJ2-7; the match to TRBD2 covers 7 bases. This CDR3 has 14 amino acids. The ends lost 0 bases at V and 0 bases at J; junction bases unmatched: 2. Germline assignment: CDR1 SQVTM and CDR2 ANQGSEA.

This clone was recorded once. The chain carries TRBV27 and TRBJ2-5; 9 bases line up with TRBD2. The germline CDR1 and CDR2 sequences are MNHEY and SMNVEV (reference sequence). The V gene end was trimmed by 5 bases and the J gene end by 4 bases; junction bases not matched to a gene: 11. The CDR3 consists of 16 residues. The CDR3 DNA reads as TGTGCCAGCAGTAAGGAGGCGGGAGGGCCCTCAGAGACCCAGTACTTC. Encoded protein: CASSKEAGGPSETQYF.

As DNA, the CDR3 is TGTGCCAGCAGTCACGACAGAGTCAATCAGCCCCAGCATTTT. Its translation: CASSHDRVNQPQHF. This chain joins TRBV28 and TRBJ1-5, with D possibly being TRBD1 (5 bases). Trimming cost V 5 bases and J 3 bases, with 11 bases left between them. This CDR3 is built from 14 residues. Germline V gene lookup returns CDR1 MDHEN and CDR2 SYDVKM.

The chain is built from TRBV4-1 and TRBJ1-6; 8 bases fit TRBD1. Germline CDR1 and CDR2: MGHRA and YSYEKL. J was trimmed by 7 bases and V by 1 base; bases with no gene match: 9. The CDR3 length is 17 residues. The CDR3 DNA reads as TGCGCCAGCAGCCAAGGGGGACAGGACCCCGAGAATTCACCCCTCCACTTT. Encoded protein: CASSQGGQDPENSPLHF.